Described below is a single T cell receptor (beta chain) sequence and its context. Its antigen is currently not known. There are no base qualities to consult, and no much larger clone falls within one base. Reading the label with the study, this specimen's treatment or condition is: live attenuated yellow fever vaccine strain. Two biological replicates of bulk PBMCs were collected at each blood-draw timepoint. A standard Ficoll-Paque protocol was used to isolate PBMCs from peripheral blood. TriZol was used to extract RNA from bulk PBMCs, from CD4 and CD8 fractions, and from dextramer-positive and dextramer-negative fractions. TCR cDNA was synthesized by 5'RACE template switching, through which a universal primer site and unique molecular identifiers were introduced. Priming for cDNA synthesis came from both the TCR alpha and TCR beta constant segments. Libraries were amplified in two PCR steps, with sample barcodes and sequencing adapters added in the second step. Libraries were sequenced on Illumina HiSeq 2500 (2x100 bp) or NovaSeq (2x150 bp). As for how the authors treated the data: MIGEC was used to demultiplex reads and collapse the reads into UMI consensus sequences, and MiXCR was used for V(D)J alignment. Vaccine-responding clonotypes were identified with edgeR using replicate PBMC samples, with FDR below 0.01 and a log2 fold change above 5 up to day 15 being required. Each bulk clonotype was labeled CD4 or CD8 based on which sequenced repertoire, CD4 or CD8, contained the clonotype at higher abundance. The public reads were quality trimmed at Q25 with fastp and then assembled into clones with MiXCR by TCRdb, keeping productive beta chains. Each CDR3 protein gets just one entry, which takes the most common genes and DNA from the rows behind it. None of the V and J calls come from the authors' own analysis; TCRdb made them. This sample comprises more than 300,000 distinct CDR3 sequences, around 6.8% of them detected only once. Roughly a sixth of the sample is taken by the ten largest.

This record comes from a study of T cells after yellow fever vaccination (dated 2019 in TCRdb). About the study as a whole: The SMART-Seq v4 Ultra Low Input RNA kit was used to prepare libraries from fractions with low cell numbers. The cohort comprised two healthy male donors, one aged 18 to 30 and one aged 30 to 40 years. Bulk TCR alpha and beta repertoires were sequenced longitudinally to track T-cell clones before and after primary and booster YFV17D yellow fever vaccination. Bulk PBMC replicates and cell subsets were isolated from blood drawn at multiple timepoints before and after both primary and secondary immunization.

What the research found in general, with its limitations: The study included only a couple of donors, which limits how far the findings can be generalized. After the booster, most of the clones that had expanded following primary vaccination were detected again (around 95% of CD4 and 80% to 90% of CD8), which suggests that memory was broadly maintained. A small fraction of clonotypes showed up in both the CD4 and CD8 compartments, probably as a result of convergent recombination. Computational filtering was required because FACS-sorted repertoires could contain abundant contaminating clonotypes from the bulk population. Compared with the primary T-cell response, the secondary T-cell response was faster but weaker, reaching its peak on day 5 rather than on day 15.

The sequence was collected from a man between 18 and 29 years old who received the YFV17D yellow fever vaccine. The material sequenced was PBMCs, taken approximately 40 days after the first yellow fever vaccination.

The CDR3 region has the sequence CASSTPALSRSYGYTF. The nucleotide sequence is TGTGCCAGCAGCACCCCCGCTTTGTCGAGGAGTTATGGCTACACCTTC. The rearrangement joined TRBV28 to TRBJ1-2; the D gene identity is not certain. The CDR3 numbers 16 residues from cysteine through phenylalanine. The only DNA kept is the CDR3, 48 bases in frame from the first base. Via the germline V gene, CDR1 is MDHEN and CDR2 SYDVKM. Between the V and J ends, shortened by 6 bases and 5 bases respectively, the junction contains 22 bases.